These T cell receptor beta chains were read from a single sample in a study of cytomegalovirus exposure and HLA in healthy donors. Some clones are missing from TCRdb's copy, which holds only in-frame ones; the method was immunoSEQ multiplex PCR. The data contain about 52,000 clones, approximately 77% of them singletons. The sequencing input was PBMCs. These receptors all come from a woman aged 50 to 65 in good health and CMV-seronegative. Each CDR3 is given with its conserved first and last residue. The D gene is left open where the match is weak.

V gene	J gene	CDR3 length	D gene	CDR3 protein
TRBV7-9	TRBJ1-1	14	TRBD1	CATNSGTGGTEAFF
TRBV6-1	TRBJ2-7	13	.	CASSEGPSYEQYF
TRBV27	TRBJ1-2	16	TRBD1	CASSLRGTGINYGYTF
TRBV7-8	TRBJ2-7	15	.	CASSPIRGAPYEQYF
TRBV30	TRBJ1-1	14	.	CAWSPYIRGTEAFF
TRBV5-1	TRBJ2-6	14	.	CAARETPGANVLTF
TRBV6-6	TRBJ2-1	11	.	CASCASNEQFF
TRBV19	TRBJ1-5	13	TRBD1	CASSMDRDQPQHF
TRBV29-1	TRBJ1-2	15	TRBD1	CSVLFQPGGTGSYTF
TRBV28	TRBJ1-5	12	.	CASRQANQPQHF
TRBV2	TRBJ2-2	13	.	CASSDRVVGELFF
TRBV7-9	TRBJ1-2	12	.	CASSLHSYGYTF
TRBV6-1	TRBJ1-5	18	TRBD1	CASSEGTGSLYSNQPQHF